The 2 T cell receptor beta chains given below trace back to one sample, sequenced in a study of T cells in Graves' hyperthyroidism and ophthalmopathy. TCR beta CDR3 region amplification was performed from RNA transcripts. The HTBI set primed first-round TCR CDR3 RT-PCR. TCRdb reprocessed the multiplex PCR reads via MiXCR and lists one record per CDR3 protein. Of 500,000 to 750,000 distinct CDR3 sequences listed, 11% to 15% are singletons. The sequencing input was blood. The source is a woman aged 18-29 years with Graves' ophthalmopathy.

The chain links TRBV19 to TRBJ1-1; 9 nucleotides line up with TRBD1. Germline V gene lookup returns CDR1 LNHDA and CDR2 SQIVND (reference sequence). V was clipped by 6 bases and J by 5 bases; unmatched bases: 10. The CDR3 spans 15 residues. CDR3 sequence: CASSKKDRGWTEAFF. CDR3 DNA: TGTGCCAGTAGCAAAAAGGACAGGGGTTGGACTGAAGCTTTCTTT.

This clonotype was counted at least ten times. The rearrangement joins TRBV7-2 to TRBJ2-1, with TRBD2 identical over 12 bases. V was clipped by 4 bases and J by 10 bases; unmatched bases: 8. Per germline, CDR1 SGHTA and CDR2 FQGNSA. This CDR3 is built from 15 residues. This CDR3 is CASSSTSGGWGEQFF. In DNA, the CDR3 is TGTGCCAGCAGCTCGACTAGCGGGGGATGGGGGGAGCAGTTCTTC. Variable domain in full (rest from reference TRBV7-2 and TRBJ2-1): GAGVSQSPSNKVTEKGKDVELRCDPISGHTALYWYRQSLGQGLEFLIYFQGNSAPDKSGLPSDRFSAERTGGSVSTLTIQRTQQEDSAVYLCASSSTSGGWGEQFFGPGTRLTVL.